The clone carrying this TCR beta chain has a count of ten or more. This entry comes from a study of T cell repertoires in cytomegalovirus infection. Germline V gene sequence: CDR1 MNHEY, CDR2 SMNVEV (reference sequence). Trimming took 2 bases from V and 0 from J, leaving 5 bases between them. The CDR3 consists of 14 residues. A single record per CDR3 protein comes from TCRdb applying MiXCR to the reads. This table has 560,000 or so distinct CDR3 sequences, approximately 15% appearing once. The V gene is TRBV27, the J gene TRBJ1-5; D ambiguous. Sequenced input: CD8+ T cells from PBMCs. The clonotype originates from a human donor in good health (CMV status not recorded). Some clones in this sample may be carry-over from other donors' samples. The CDR3 protein is CASSLHTSNQPQHF. The CDR3 DNA is TGTGCCAGCAGTTTACATACTAGCAATCAGCCCCAGCATTTT.